This TCR beta chain was profiled in a study of T cell responses to AZD1222 COVID-19 vaccine. Some clones are missing from TCRdb's copy, which holds only in-frame ones; the method was immunoSEQ multiplex PCR. The top ten hold more than 10% of the sample, which has about 94,000 clones, roughly 90% seen once. The CDR3 has 15 residues. Per germline, CDR1 SGHAT and CDR2 FQDESV (reference sequence). V was clipped by 5 bases and J by 0 bases; unmatched bases: 4. The TCR originated in an adult in good health. The V and J genes are TRBV11-1 and TRBJ1-3; 7 nucleotides match TRBD1. The sequencing here drew on peripheral blood, taken on day 0 of AZD1222 vaccination. Here the CDR3 DNA reads TGTGCCAGCAGCCACGACAGGGTCTCTGGAAACACCATATATTTT. Translated: CASSHDRVSGNTIYF.